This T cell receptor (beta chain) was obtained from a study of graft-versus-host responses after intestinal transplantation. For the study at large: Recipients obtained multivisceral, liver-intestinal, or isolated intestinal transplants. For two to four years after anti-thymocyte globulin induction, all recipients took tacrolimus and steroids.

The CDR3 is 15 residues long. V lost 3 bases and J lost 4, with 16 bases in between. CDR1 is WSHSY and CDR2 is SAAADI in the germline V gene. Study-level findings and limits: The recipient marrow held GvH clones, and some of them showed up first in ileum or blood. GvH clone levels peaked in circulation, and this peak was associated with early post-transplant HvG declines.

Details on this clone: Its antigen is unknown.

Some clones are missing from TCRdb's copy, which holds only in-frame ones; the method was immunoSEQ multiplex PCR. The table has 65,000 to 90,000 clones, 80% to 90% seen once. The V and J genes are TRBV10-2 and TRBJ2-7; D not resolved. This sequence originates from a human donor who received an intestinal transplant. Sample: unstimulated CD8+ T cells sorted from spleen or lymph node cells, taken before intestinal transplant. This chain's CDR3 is CASSDGQVRPYEQYF. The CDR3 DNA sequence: TGCGCCAGCAGTGATGGGCAGGTCCGTCCGTACGAGCAGTACTTC.